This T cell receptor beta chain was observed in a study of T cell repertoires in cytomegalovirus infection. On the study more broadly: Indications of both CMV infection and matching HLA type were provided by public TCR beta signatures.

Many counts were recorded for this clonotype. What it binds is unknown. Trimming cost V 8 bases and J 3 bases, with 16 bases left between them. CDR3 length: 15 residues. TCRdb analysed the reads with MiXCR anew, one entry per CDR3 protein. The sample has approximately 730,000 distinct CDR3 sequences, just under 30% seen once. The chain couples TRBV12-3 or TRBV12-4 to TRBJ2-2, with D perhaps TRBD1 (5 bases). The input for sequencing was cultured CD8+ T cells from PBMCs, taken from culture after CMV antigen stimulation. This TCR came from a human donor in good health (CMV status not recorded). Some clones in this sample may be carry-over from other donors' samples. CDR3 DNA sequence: TGTGCCAGCCCCGAATTGGGCAGGGACACCGGGGAGCTGTTTTTT. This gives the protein CASPELGRDTGELFF.